The 28 T cell receptor beta chains listed next were all sequenced from one sample in a study of cytomegalovirus exposure and HLA in healthy donors. The PCR used 60 Vbeta and 13 Jbeta primers. Libraries were prepared by immunoSEQ multiplex PCR; TCRdb keeps only in-frame clonotypes and omits some of them. Of some 100,000 clones listed, 65% to 75% are singletons. The sequencing sample was made of PBMCs. Receptor source: a woman between 45 and 60 years old in good health and CMV-seropositive.

For the CDR3, the DNA is TGTGCCTACCCGCACCAGGGGGGCGGCTACACCTTC. Translation gives CAYPHQGGGYTF. The chain has TRBV30 and TRBJ1-2; 7 positions match TRBD1. Trimming removed 7 bases from V and 8 bases from J; junction bases left unmatched: 10. The CDR3 sequence is 12 residues long. From germline, CDR1 is GTSNPN and CDR2 SVGIG (reference sequence).

As regards this clone: This specimen includes other DNA sequences encoding the same CDR3. The chain combines TRBV5-1 with TRBJ2-1; 9 nucleotides match TRBD2. The CDR3 consists of 15 residues. Germline loops: CDR1 SGHRS, CDR2 YFSETQ. Trimming removed 4 bases from V and 3 bases from J; junction bases left unmatched: 5. DNA for the CDR3: TGCGCCAGCAGCCTCAGTAGCGGGGGCTACAATGAGCAGTTCTTC. Its translation is CASSLSSGGYNEQFF.

J is TRBJ1-1 and V is TRBV7-9, with D unresolved. CDR1 is SEHNR, CDR2 FQNEAQ, per germline (reference sequence). Trimming stripped 5 bases from V and 2 bases from J, with 6 bases between. This CDR3 is 12 amino acids long. The DNA for the CDR3 is TGTGCCAGCAGCACGGGTAACACTGAAGCTTTCTTT. Protein: CASSTGNTEAFF.

V is TRBV5-4 and J is TRBJ1-2; D gene unclear. The germline gives CDR1 SGHNT, CDR2 YYREEE (reference sequence). V was clipped by 0 bases and J by 4 bases, with 16 bases between them. CDR3 length equals 16 residues. The CDR3 region has the DNA TGTGCCAGCAGCTTGGATGGCAGACCAGGTGGCTATGGCTACACCTTC. As protein: CASSLDGRPGGYGYTF.

This chain links TRBV6-5 with TRBJ2-7, with 8 bases identical to TRBD1. CDR3 length: 16 amino acids. CDR1 MNHEY and CDR2 SVGAGI come from the germline V gene. The junction had 9 bases not matched to a gene; V was cut back by 0 bases and J by 5 bases. CDR3 protein: CASSYSLETGVDEQYF. The CDR3, as DNA: TGTGCCAGCAGTTACTCGTTGGAGACAGGGGTAGACGAGCAGTACTTC.

The rearrangement uses TRBV30 and TRBJ1-2, with D possibly matching TRBD1 (5 bases). The CDR3 runs 13 residues. Trimming shortened V by 0 bases and J by 6 bases, and 11 bases separated the two germline ends. Germline V CDR1 and CDR2: GTSNPN, SVGIG (reference sequence). DNA of the CDR3: TGTGCCTGGAGTGTAAGCCCGGGGGATGGCTACACCTTC. Amino acid sequence: CAWSVSPGDGYTF.

The table lists this clone with a few counts. The J gene is TRBJ1-1, the V gene TRBV29-1, with D uncertain. CDR3 length equals 15 residues. The germline V and J ends were trimmed by 6 bases and 0 bases, with 17 bases remaining between them. Germline-derived CDR1 and CDR2 are SQVTM and ANQGSEA. CDR3 region: CSVLGLKDMNTEAFF. The DNA for the CDR3 is TGCAGCGTCCTTGGACTGAAGGATATGAACACTGAAGCTTTCTTT.

Only one count was recorded for this clone. The chain recombines TRBV19 with TRBJ1-2, with a possible D match to TRBD1 (5 bases). The CDR3 has 13 amino acids. Germline V gives CDR1 LNHDA, CDR2 SQIVND (reference sequence). Deletions cut 5 bases from V and 2 bases from J, with 9 bases between. As DNA, the CDR3 is TGTGCCAGTAGTCCGGACATAAACTATGGCTACACCTTC. Protein sequence: CASSPDINYGYTF.

About this clone: This specimen includes other DNA sequences encoding the same CDR3. The chain has TRBV7-2 and TRBJ1-1; D is ambiguous. V was shortened by 1 base and J by 7 bases, with 7 bases between the two germline ends. CDR1 SGHTA and CDR2 FQGNSA come from the germline V gene. The CDR3 spans 12 residues. The CDR3: CASSLVASEAFF. DNA for the CDR3: TGTGCCAGCAGCTTAGTTGCCAGTGAAGCTTTCTTT.

The chain is built from TRBV30 and TRBJ2-2; D ambiguous. The CDR3 runs to 13 residues. The V end was cut by 1 base, the J end by 3 bases, with 6 bases between. Germline-derived CDR1 and CDR2 are GTSNPN and SVGIG (reference sequence). CDR3 in amino acids: CAWSAMYTGELFF. The CDR3, as DNA: TGTGCCTGGAGTGCCATGTACACCGGGGAGCTGTTTTTT.

J is TRBJ2-7 and V is TRBV7-2; 10 bases are shared with TRBD2. The J segment lost 2 bases and the V segment lost 3 bases, leaving 4 bases of the junction unmatched. CDR1 is SGHTA, CDR2 FQGNSA, per germline. This CDR3 has 15 residues. In nucleotides, the CDR3 is TGTGCCAGCAGCTTGAAAGCGGGAGGGCCCTACGAGCAGTACTTC. Translated, it gives CASSLKAGGPYEQYF.

The chain links TRBV2 to TRBJ2-3; 7 bases align to TRBD2. V lost 6 bases to trimming and J lost 1 base; unmatched junction nucleotides: 4. CDR1 and CDR2 from the germline V gene are SNHLY and FYNNEI. CDR3 length equals 14 residues. CDR3: CASRAGERTDTQYF. In DNA form, the CDR3 reads TGTGCCAGCAGGGCGGGGGAACGCACAGATACGCAGTATTTT.

This chain uses TRBV5-4 with TRBJ2-2; 9 bases line up with TRBD1. Germline CDR1 is SGHNT and CDR2 is YYREEE (reference sequence). V dropped 3 bases and J dropped 4; count of bases not matched to a gene: 7. The CDR3 is made up of 16 amino acids. The CDR3 DNA sequence: TGTGCCAGCAGCTCGAGGACAGGGGTCGGCACCGGGGAGCTGTTTTTT. This codes for CASSSRTGVGTGELFF.

The chain carries TRBV5-4 and TRBJ2-7; D might be TRBD2 (6 bases). V was cut by 0 bases and J by 5 bases, with 15 bases left in between. CDR3 length equals 15 residues. In germline, CDR1 is SGHNT, CDR2 YYREEE (reference sequence). CDR3 DNA sequence: TGTGCCAGCAGCTTGGCCGGGAGTTCGGTCAACGAGCAGTACTTC. Protein: CASSLAGSSVNEQYF.

This chain connects TRBV7-3 to TRBJ2-2; TRBD2 agrees at 10 bases. Germline-derived CDR1 and CDR2 are SGHTA and FQGTGA. Germline trimming cut 3 bases from V and 0 bases from J; bases unmatched to any gene: 1. The CDR3 totals 16 residues. The CDR3 loop reads CASSLGTSANTGELFF. The CDR3, as DNA: TGTGCCAGCAGCTTGGGGACTAGCGCGAACACCGGGGAGCTGTTTTTT. Full variable domain (rest looked up from reference TRBV7-3 and TRBJ2-2): GAGVSQTPSNKVTEKGKYVELRCDPISGHTALYWYRQSLGQGPEFLIYFQGTGAADDSGLPNDRFFAVRPEGSVSTLKIQRTERGDSAVYLCASSLGTSANTGELFFGEGSRLTVL.

The chain joins TRBV19 to TRBJ2-4, with 7 nucleotides matching TRBD1. Losses at the gene ends were 3 bases for V and 0 bases for J; bases not matched to a gene: 8. CDR1 is LNHDA and CDR2 is SQIVND in the germline V gene (reference sequence). This CDR3 comprises 17 residues. Here the CDR3 DNA reads TGTGCCAGTAGTATCAGTGGACAGGCTAAAGCCAAAAACATTCAGTACTTC. The encoded protein is CASSISGQAKAKNIQYF.

The chain recombines TRBV4-2 with TRBJ2-5; D may be TRBD2 (5 bases). Germline CDR1 reads LGHNA; CDR2 reads YNFKEQ. Trimming removed 0 bases at V and 5 bases at J, with 13 bases between. The CDR3 totals 15 residues. For the CDR3, the DNA is TGTGCCAGCAGCCAAGATTCCGGGGTTGGTGAGACCCAGTACTTC. It encodes CASSQDSGVGETQYF.

This clone showed up just once. The chain combines TRBV5-1 with TRBJ2-7, with 8 bases identical to TRBD1. With V trimmed by 0 bases and J by 2 bases, 4 bases remained unmatched. Germline CDR1 reads SGHRS; CDR2 reads YFSETQ. The CDR3 spans 15 residues. This CDR3 is CASSLAGGRPYEQYF. The CDR3 coding sequence is TGCGCCAGCAGCTTGGCAGGGGGCCGCCCCTACGAGCAGTACTTC.

This clone was detected only once. V is TRBV4-3 and J is TRBJ2-1; the D gene is possibly TRBD1 (6 bases). V was pared by 4 bases and J by 1 base, with 11 bases between. The germline CDR1 and CDR2 sequences are LGHNA and YSLEER. The CDR3 is made up of 15 amino acids. The CDR3 nucleotides are TGCGCCAGCAGCCGAAAGACAGGTTCCTACAATGAGCAGTTCTTC. Translating gives CASSRKTGSYNEQFF.

This clone appeared a single time. The genes are TRBV2 and TRBJ2-7, with TRBD1 matching 8 bases. The junction had 4 bases not matched to a gene; V was cut back by 5 bases and J by 4 bases. CDR1 and CDR2 (germline): SNHLY, FYNNEI. The CDR3 runs to 13 residues. The CDR3 protein is CASSTGGRYEQYF. In nucleotides, the CDR3 is TGTGCCAGCAGTACAGGGGGTCGATACGAGCAGTACTTC.

The chain couples TRBV9 to TRBJ2-3; D is unresolved. The germline V and J ends were trimmed by 0 bases and 0 bases, with 14 bases remaining between them. The CDR3 is made up of 17 amino acids. Germline V lookup: CDR1 SGDLS, CDR2 YYNGEE. CDR3 coding DNA: TGTGCCAGCAGCGTAGGGCTAGGTTCGTTGAGCACAGATACGCAGTATTTT. This codes for CASSVGLGSLSTDTQYF. The variable domain in full, with the rest retrieved from reference TRBV9 and TRBJ2-3, is DSGVTQTPKHLITATGQRVTLRCSPRSGDLSVYWYQQSLDQGLQFLIQYYNGEERAKGNILERFSAQQFPDLHSELNLSSLELGDSALYFCASSVGLGSLSTDTQYFGPGTRLTVL.

This chain links TRBV18 with TRBJ1-2; 8 positions match TRBD1. Germline lookup yields CDR1 KGHSH and CDR2 LQKENI. CDR3 length equals 15 residues. The V segment lost 4 bases and the J segment 0 bases; nucleotides outside the gene matches: 4. As DNA, the CDR3 is TGTGCCAGCTCACTGGACAGGGACCCTAACTATGGCTACACCTTC. Translated, it gives CASSLDRDPNYGYTF. Supplemented by reference TRBV18 and TRBJ1-2, the full variable domain reads NAGVMQNPRHLVRRRGQEARLRCSPMKGHSHVYWYRQLPEEGLKFMVYLQKENIIDESGMPKERFSAEFPKEGPSILRIQQVVRGDSAAYFCASSLDRDPNYGYTFGSGTRLTVV.

The rearrangement joins TRBV7-7 to TRBJ2-2; weak D call: TRBD2 (5 bases). CDR3 length: 14 residues. Germline-derived CDR1 and CDR2 are SSHAT and FNYEAQ (reference sequence). Trimming removed 1 base at V and 7 bases at J, with 10 bases between. This chain's CDR3 is CASSLGGEGGELFF. The CDR3 coding sequence is TGTGCCAGCAGCTTAGGCGGCGAGGGCGGGGAGCTGTTTTTT.

The rearrangement uses TRBV28 and TRBJ1-2; possible D gene TRBD1, 6 bases. Trimming removed 3 bases from V and 8 bases from J, with 19 bases in between. Germline V lookup: CDR1 MDHEN, CDR2 SYDVKM. The CDR3 length is 15 residues. The CDR3 is CASSLRPLQGRGYTF. For the CDR3, the DNA is TGTGCCAGCAGTTTGAGACCCCTACAGGGAAGGGGCTACACCTTC.

The chain couples TRBV10-3 to TRBJ1-1, with TRBD1 matching 7 bases. The CDR3 runs 16 residues. With 6 bases clipped from V and 0 bases from J, the junction kept 10 bases outside the gene matches. Germline V gene data show CDR1 as ENHRY and CDR2 as SYGVKD. The CDR3 is CAIRKPGQTMNTEAFF. The CDR3 DNA reads as TGTGCCATCAGAAAACCGGGACAGACCATGAACACTGAAGCTTTCTTT.

The CDR3 DNA is TGTGCCAGCAGCTTGGCCAGGGGAGACTATGGCTACACCTTC. This sequence encodes CASSLARGDYGYTF. The chain carries TRBV5-6 and TRBJ1-2; TRBD1 is a possible D gene (6 bases). Trimming removed 0 bases at V and 3 bases at J, with 9 bases between. Looked up from germline, CDR1 is SGHDT and CDR2 is YYEEEE. The CDR3 runs to 14 residues.

As regards this clone: Additional DNA sequences in this sample encode the identical CDR3. This chain links TRBV5-1 with TRBJ1-1; no definite D call. CDR3 length equals 14 residues. With 0 bases removed from V and 1 base from J, the gap between germline ends came to 7 bases. From germline, CDR1 is SGHRS and CDR2 YFSETQ. This CDR3 reads CASSLAGGNTEAFF. The DNA for the CDR3 is TGCGCCAGCAGCTTGGCCGGCGGGAACACTGAAGCTTTCTTT.

This clone was detected once. The V and J genes are TRBV6-5 and TRBJ2-1; possible D gene TRBD2, 5 bases. Deletions cut 4 bases from V and 10 bases from J, with 8 bases between. CDR1 is MNHEY, CDR2 SVGAGI, per germline. The CDR3 runs 11 residues. The DNA of the CDR3 is TGTGCCAGCAGTTCTGGACTCGAGCAGTTCTTC. This gives the protein CASSSGLEQFF.